The clone carrying this TCR beta chain occurred a few times. This sample is part of a study of identical twins. TCRdb reprocessed the 5' RACE reads with MiXCR, giving one entry per CDR3 protein. Here the sample spans about 900,000 distinct CDR3 sequences, over 9% being singletons. The CDR3 length is 15 residues. The germline V gene encodes CDR1 SQVTM and CDR2 ANQGSEA. V lost 0 bases to trimming and J lost 2 bases, with 13 bases between them. These same data were also listed under a study on yellow fever vaccine responses in identical twins.

Sequencing was performed on PBMCs. The clonotype comes from a woman between 18 and 30 years old in good health. The chain links TRBV29-1 to TRBJ1-2, with unresolved D. The CDR3 loop is CSVEDKRVENYGYTF. The DNA for the CDR3 is TGCAGCGTTGAAGATAAGAGGGTGGAGAACTATGGCTACACCTTC.